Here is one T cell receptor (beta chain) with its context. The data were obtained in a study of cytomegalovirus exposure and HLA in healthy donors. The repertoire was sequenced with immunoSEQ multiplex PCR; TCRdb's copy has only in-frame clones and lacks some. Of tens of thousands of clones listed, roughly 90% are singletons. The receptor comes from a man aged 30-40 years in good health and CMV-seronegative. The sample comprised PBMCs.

CDR3 sequence reads: CASRSGTNEKLFF. The CDR3 bases are TGTGCCAGTAGGTCCGGAACTAATGAAAAACTGTTTTTT. The chain recombines TRBV19 with TRBJ1-4; D gene ambiguous. The CDR3 contains 13 residues. V was clipped by 6 bases and J by 1 base, with 6 bases between them. The V gene's germline CDR1 is LNHDA and CDR2 SQIVND (reference sequence).